Presented here are 25 T cell receptor beta chains from one specimen sequenced in a study of follicular helper T cells after annual influenza vaccination. The time point here: 2013-2014 season, 7 days after vaccination. The method was immunoSEQ multiplex PCR; TCRdb's version includes in-frame clones alone and lacks a portion of them. Of about 5,100 clones in the sample, around nine tenths were seen once. The sequencing here drew on CXCR5+ CD38- circulating T follicular helper cells from blood, taken 7 days after influenza vaccination. The subset is: circulating Tfh, non-naive CD4+CXCR5+PD-1+ (ICOS+CD38+ or ICOS-CD38-). The receptors come from an adult who received the influenza vaccine.

This chain joins TRBV6-5 and TRBJ2-3, with D unresolved. Germline V gives CDR1 MNHEY, CDR2 SVGAGI. There are 15 residues in the CDR3. The germline V and J ends were trimmed by 0 bases and 4 bases, with 11 bases remaining between them. The CDR3 DNA reads as TGTGCCAGCAGTTACTCCCCCTACGCTCCAGATACGCAGTATTTT. It encodes CASSYSPYAPDTQYF.

As to this clone: The limits of the CDR3 on the DNA are not certain, so only TCRdb's listed CDR3 is given. This chain joins TRBV27 and TRBJ1-3; the tabulated D call, TRBD1, remains unverified against the DNA. In germline, CDR1 is MNHEY, CDR2 SMNVEV (reference sequence). The CDR3 is 16 amino acids long, termini counted. The CDR3 sequence is CASSSSIRQGADTIYF.

The sample holds a few counts of this clone. The gene calls are TRBV10-3 and TRBJ1-1; 7 nucleotides align to TRBD1. The CDR3 length is 15 residues. V lost 6 bases and J lost 3; bases outside the gene matches: 10. CDR1 and CDR2 from the germline V gene are ENHRY and SYGVKD. The CDR3 here is CAIRGTDPADTEAFF. The CDR3 DNA is TGTGCCATCAGGGGGACAGACCCCGCTGACACTGAAGCTTTCTTT.

This clone was recorded once. The rearrangement uses TRBV19 and TRBJ2-5; 12 nucleotides match TRBD1. The J call may not be correct, given that the DNA end is closer to TRBJ2-7. Germline assignment: CDR1 LNHDA and CDR2 SQIVND (reference sequence). The CDR3 runs to 16 residues. The CDR3 DNA sequence: TGTGCCAGTAGTCCCCGACCCGGGACAGGGGGCAACGAGCAGTACTTC. Its protein product is CASSPRPGTGGNEQYF.

The chain is built from TRBV5-4 and TRBJ2-1; D gene unclear. Trimming cost V 0 bases and J 5 bases, with 6 bases left between them. Germline CDR1 reads SGHNT; CDR2 reads YYREEE (reference sequence). This CDR3 spans 13 amino acids. Here the CDR3 reads CASSLDYNNEQFF. CDR3 DNA sequence: TGTGCCAGCAGCTTGGACTATAACAATGAGCAGTTCTTC.

The chain is built from TRBV6-1 and TRBJ1-4, with D unresolved. V lost 0 bases and J lost 7, with 12 bases in between. Looked up from germline, CDR1 is MNHNS and CDR2 is SASEGT. The CDR3 is 15 residues long. The CDR3 bases are TGTGCCAGCAGTGAAGCGCTTCAGTGGTCTGAAAAACTGTTTTTT. It is translated as CASSEALQWSEKLFF.

This chain links TRBV5-1 with TRBJ1-6; 9 positions match TRBD1. CDR1 is SGHRS, CDR2 YFSETQ, per germline. J gave up 8 bases and V 4 bases, and 7 bases lay outside the gene matches. There are 15 residues in the CDR3. CDR3 nucleotides: TGCGCCAGCAGCGGGACAGGGACGGATCATTCACCCCTCCACTTT. It specifies CASSGTGTDHSPLHF.

This clone was found once. The V and J genes are TRBV2 and TRBJ2-3, with 7 bases that match TRBD2. The V and J ends lost 7 bases and 0 bases, in that order; junction bases with no gene match: 1. Germline values: CDR1 SNHLY, CDR2 FYNNEI. The CDR3 has 13 residues. CDR3 sequence (DNA): TGTGCCAGCAAGCGGGACAGCACAGATACGCAGTATTTT. Its protein product is CASKRDSTDTQYF.

This chain links TRBV7-8 with TRBJ1-1, with 7 positions matching TRBD1. The CDR3 runs 13 residues. Trimming removed 2 bases from V and 3 bases from J; junction bases left unmatched: 0. Germline-derived CDR1 and CDR2 are SGHVS and FQNEAQ. The CDR3 spells CASSLTGDTEAFF. DNA of the CDR3: TGTGCCAGCAGCTTAACAGGGGACACTGAAGCTTTCTTT.

This CDR3 reads CASSLEASFAGELFF. The CDR3 nucleotides read TGCGCCAGCAGCTTGGAGGCTAGCTTTGCCGGGGAGCTGTTTTTT. The gene calls are TRBV5-1 and TRBJ2-2; the D gene is possibly TRBD2 (5 bases). Trimming pared 0 bases from V and 6 bases from J, leaving 12 bases between. The CDR3 spans 15 residues. CDR1 and CDR2 (germline): SGHRS, YFSETQ. The full variable domain, completed using reference TRBV5-1 and TRBJ2-2, is KAGVTQTPRYLIKTRGQQVTLSCSPISGHRSVSWYQQTPGQGLQFLFEYFSETQRNKGNFPGRFSGRQFSNSRSEMNVSTLELGDSALYLCASSLEASFAGELFFGEGSRLTVL.

The chain carries TRBV10-3 and TRBJ2-1; D perhaps matches TRBD2 (5 bases). V lost 3 bases to trimming and J lost 5 bases, with 17 bases between them. This CDR3 has 16 residues. Germline values: CDR1 ENHRY, CDR2 SYGVKD. The CDR3 nucleotides read TGTGCCATCAGTGATCGGGCGGGCTTACTAGACAATGAGCAGTTCTTC. Residues: CAISDRAGLLDNEQFF.

The rearrangement joins TRBV30 to TRBJ2-3, with 8 bases fitting TRBD1. Trimming removed 2 bases from V and 4 bases from J; junction bases left unmatched: 8. The CDR3 covers 15 residues. The germline CDR1 and CDR2 sequences are GTSNPN and SVGIG (reference sequence). The DNA for the CDR3 is TGTGCCTGGAGTCTGGGCAGGGGGCGCCCAGATACGCAGTATTTT. It encodes CAWSLGRGRPDTQYF.

The chain links TRBV6-1 to TRBJ1-6; 7 bases map to TRBD1. Trimming cost V 3 bases and J 7 bases; bases outside gene matches: 9. In germline, CDR1 is MNHNS, CDR2 SASEGT. The CDR3 spans 16 residues. In nucleotides, the CDR3 is TGTGCCAGCAGTGATGATCGACAGGGAGTAAATTCACCCCTCCACTTT. It translates to CASSDDRQGVNSPLHF.

The chain recombines TRBV19 with TRBJ2-2; D is undetermined. Germline CDR1 LNHDA, CDR2 SQIVND (reference sequence). V was cut by 4 bases and J by 7 bases, with 16 bases left in between. The CDR3 extends over 15 amino acids. The CDR3 DNA follows: TGTGCCAGTAGTACCCGGCCAGGCTTAGGCGGGGAGCTGTTTTTT. Residues: CASSTRPGLGGELFF.

This chain connects TRBV29-1 to TRBJ2-5; possible D gene TRBD1, 6 bases. In germline, CDR1 is SQVTM, CDR2 ANQGSEA. V lost 7 bases, J lost 5 bases, and 20 bases lay in between. CDR3 length: 14 residues. The chain's CDR3 is CSALPNRAAETQYF. The CDR3 DNA sequence: TGCAGCGCACTACCAAACAGGGCAGCGGAGACCCAGTACTTC.

The chain uses TRBV29-1 and TRBJ2-7; D unclear. CDR3 length: 13 amino acids. The germline V and J ends were trimmed by 6 bases and 1 base, with 13 bases remaining between them. Germline lookup yields CDR1 SQVTM and CDR2 ANQGSEA. CDR3 nucleotide sequence: TGCAGCGTGCGAAAAAGCAATTCCTACGAGCAGTACTTC. The encoded protein is CSVRKSNSYEQYF.

V gene TRBV6-1 combines with J gene TRBJ1-5, with 7 bases that match TRBD1. The CDR3 has 14 residues. After removal of 6 bases from V and 2 bases from J, the junction contained 4 bases not matched to a gene. The germline V gene encodes CDR1 MNHNS and CDR2 SASEGT. CDR3 bases: TGTGCCAGCAGGAACACAGGGGGCAATCAGCCCCAGCATTTT. This gives the protein CASRNTGGNQPQHF.

This clone was detected once. This sequence joins TRBV11-2 and TRBJ2-2; D not certain. This CDR3 region has 13 residues. Germline V CDR1 and CDR2: SGHAT, FQNNGV. Trimming pared 4 bases from V and 7 bases from J, leaving 10 bases between. The CDR3 sequence is CASSSHHFGELFF. The CDR3 region has the DNA TGTGCCAGCAGCTCTCACCACTTCGGGGAGCTGTTTTTT.

Only one count was recorded for this clone. The V and J genes are TRBV15 and TRBJ2-5, with D tentatively TRBD1 (6 bases). V dropped 3 bases and J dropped 7 bases, with 21 bases sitting between them. The CDR3 is 16 residues long. Looked up from germline, CDR1 is LNHNV and CDR2 is YYDKDF (reference sequence). This CDR3 is CATSSFSGRGPPTQYF. DNA for the CDR3: TGTGCCACCAGCAGCTTCTCGGGCAGGGGTCCTCCGACCCAGTACTTC.

The gene calls are TRBV2 and TRBJ2-3; D may be TRBD2 (5 bases). The V gene's germline CDR1 is SNHLY and CDR2 FYNNEI. V was pared by 4 bases and J by 4 bases, with 12 bases between. The CDR3 sequence is 14 residues long. The CDR3 reads CASSAEASSDTQYF. The CDR3 DNA follows: TGTGCCAGCAGTGCGGAGGCTTCCTCAGATACGCAGTATTTT.

J is TRBJ2-2 and V is TRBV5-5; D might be TRBD2 (5 bases). The CDR3 covers 13 residues. Deletions cut 6 bases from V and 6 bases from J, with 12 bases between. Germline V lookup: CDR1 SGHKS, CDR2 YYEKEE (reference sequence). CDR3 protein: CASTYPGAGELFF. CDR3 sequence (DNA): TGTGCCAGCACCTACCCCGGGGCCGGGGAGCTGTTTTTT.

The V and J genes are TRBV5-1 and TRBJ2-3, with unresolved D. Per the germline V gene, CDR1 is SGHRS and CDR2 is YFSETQ. CDR3 length: 14 amino acids. V shed 0 bases and J shed 2 bases, with 7 bases lying between them. Written as DNA, the CDR3 is TGCGCCAGCAGCTTGGGCGGTTACACAGATACGCAGTATTTT. Translating gives CASSLGGYTDTQYF.

CDR3 in amino acids: CATSRGGGRFGNEQFF. The CDR3 DNA reads as TGTGCCACCAGCAGAGGTGGGGGGAGATTTGGGAATGAGCAGTTCTTC. J is TRBJ2-1 and V is TRBV15; TRBD2 is a possible D gene (6 bases). V lost 1 base to trimming and J lost 7 bases, with 17 bases between them. Germline V CDR1 and CDR2: LNHNV, YYDKDF (reference sequence). This CDR3 is built from 16 residues.

A few counts support this clone. V gene TRBV4-2 combines with J gene TRBJ1-1; no clear D. V was pared by 3 bases and J by 1 base, with 12 bases between. Germline V CDR1 and CDR2: LGHNA, YNFKEQ. The CDR3 sequence is 15 residues long. CDR3 protein: CASSQSLRANTEAFF. The CDR3 DNA is TGTGCCAGCAGCCAGTCTCTGAGGGCGAACACTGAAGCTTTCTTT.

To note about this clone: One end of the junction does not line up with germline, which may come from a read error. The CDR3 DNA follows: TGTGCCAGCAGCCTAACTCCCGGGACAGGGGGCGATGGCTACACCTTC. This codes for CASSLTPGTGGDGYTF. This chain uses TRBV7-3 with TRBJ1-2, with 12 nucleotides matching TRBD1. The germline V gene has CDR1 SGHTA and CDR2 FQGTGA. The CDR3 totals 16 residues.